A single T cell receptor (beta chain) is shown here with its context. TCRdb analysed the 5' RACE reads with MiXCR anew, one entry per CDR3 protein. Of 350,000 or so distinct CDR3 sequences listed, roughly 15% were seen once; the top ten hold 0.95% to 1.4%. Germline CDR1 is SNHLY and CDR2 is FYNNEI. The CDR3 is made up of 16 amino acids. After removal of 5 bases from V and 7 bases from J, the junction contained 13 bases not matched to a gene. This sample was taken from a study of CD8 T cells in ankylosing spondylitis. This clonotype was obtained from a male donor with ankylosing spondylitis or in good health (not recorded which). The specimen was blood, either unsorted or a sorted T cell fraction (not recorded which). V and J are TRBV2 and TRBJ2-1; 8 bases agree with TRBD2. The CDR3 sequence: CASSYGGTRSGNEQFF. The DNA of the CDR3 is TGTGCCAGCAGTTACGGGGGGACTAGGTCCGGGAATGAGCAGTTCTTC.